The 15 T cell receptor beta chains given below trace back to one sample, sequenced in a study of T cell responses to AZD1222 COVID-19 vaccine. Profiled with immunoSEQ multiplex PCR; TCRdb holds only in-frame clones, not every one. The sample yields 200,000 to 250,000 clones, under 95% seen once. The specimen comprised peripheral blood, sampled on day 0 of MenACWY control vaccination. Source of these receptors: an adult in good health.

The V and J genes are TRBV28 and TRBJ1-1; 9 bases agree with TRBD1. Germline CDR1 and CDR2: MDHEN and SYDVKM. V dropped 2 bases and J dropped 10; count of bases not matched to a gene: 8. The CDR3 runs 14 residues. The CDR3 nucleotides read TGTGCCAGCAGTTTACAACAGGGGGCGCCGGGAGCTTTCTTT. Protein sequence: CASSLQQGAPGAFF.

This chain connects TRBV11-3 to TRBJ1-1, with D perhaps TRBD1 (5 bases). The CDR3 contains 14 residues. Germline CDR1 SGHNT, CDR2 YENEEA. The ends were cut back, 3 bases at V and 4 bases at J, with 12 bases in the middle. CDR3 protein: CASSFGPGTTEAFF. CDR3 nucleotides: TGTGCCAGCAGCTTTGGGCCGGGGACCACTGAAGCTTTCTTT.

This sequence joins TRBV15 and TRBJ2-2; no clear D gene. The germline V and J ends were trimmed by 1 base and 5 bases, with 8 bases remaining between them. The CDR3 consists of 14 residues. Per the germline V gene, CDR1 is LNHNV and CDR2 is YYDKDF (reference sequence). The CDR3 coding sequence is TGTGCCACCAGCAGAGGCCTAGGGACCGGGGAGCTGTTTTTT. Translation: CATSRGLGTGELFF.

The V call is TRBV5-4, the J call TRBJ2-7, with TRBD2 matching 7 bases. V lost 0 bases and J lost 5; bases outside the gene matches: 5. Germline CDR1 reads SGHNT; CDR2 reads YYREEE (reference sequence). This CDR3 region has 14 residues. CDR3 loop: CASSLGGGDHEQYF. For the CDR3, the DNA is TGTGCCAGCAGCTTGGGGGGAGGGGACCACGAGCAGTACTTC.

With regard to this clone: Other DNA sequences from this sample encode an identical CDR3 as well. The rearrangement links TRBV5-1 to TRBJ1-3; possibly TRBD1 for D (6 bases). V was cut by 1 base and J by 0 bases, with 8 bases left in between. The CDR3 consists of 15 residues. CDR1 is SGHRS and CDR2 is YFSETQ in the germline V gene. The CDR3 DNA sequence: TGCGCCAGCAGCTTGACAGGGAACTCTGGAAACACCATATATTTT. Its protein is CASSLTGNSGNTIYF.

The chain carries TRBV11-1 and TRBJ1-1, with D unclear. Per germline, CDR1 SGHAT and CDR2 FQDESV (reference sequence). V lost 4 bases to trimming and J lost 1 base, with 7 bases between them. This CDR3 is 13 amino acids long. The CDR3 here is CASSSLRNTEAFF. CDR3 DNA: TGTGCCAGCAGCTCCCTAAGGAACACTGAAGCTTTCTTT. Full variable domain (missing parts from reference TRBV11-1 and TRBJ1-1): EAEVAQSPRYKITEKSQAVAFWCDPISGHATLYWYRQILGQGPELLVQFQDESVVDDSQLPKDRFSAERLKGVDSTLKIQPAELGDSAMYLCASSSLRNTEAFFGQGTRLTVV.

The CDR3 coding sequence is TGTGCCAGCAGCTATGGGACTCCAAGCAGCTACGAGCAGTACTTC. It encodes CASSYGTPSSYEQYF. The rearrangement links TRBV6-5 to TRBJ2-7, with D perhaps TRBD2 (6 bases). Germline CDR1 and CDR2: MNHEY and SVGAGI. This CDR3 comprises 15 residues. The V end lost 6 bases, the J end lost 3 bases, and 18 bases lay between the germline ends.

This clone is a singleton in its sample. The chain joins TRBV15 to TRBJ1-3, with 7 bases identical to TRBD1. The CDR3 contains 16 residues. V gave up 9 bases and J gave up 0 bases; unmatched junction bases: 11. CDR1 and CDR2 (germline): LNHNV, YYDKDF (reference sequence). CDR3 DNA sequence: TGTGCCACTTCCTCGGACAGGCCTTACTCTGGAAACACCATATATTTT. This gives the protein CATSSDRPYSGNTIYF. Full variable domain (remainder filled in from reference TRBV15 and TRBJ1-3): DAMVIQNPRYQVTQFGKPVTLSCSQTLNHNVMYWYQQKSSQAPKLLFHYYDKDFNNEADTPDNFQSRRPNTSFCFLDIRSPGLGDTAMYLCATSSDRPYSGNTIYFGEGSWLTVV.

The chain links TRBV6-5 to TRBJ2-6; tentative D call: TRBD1 (6 bases). The CDR3 has 14 amino acids. Germline V gene data show CDR1 as MNHEY and CDR2 as SVGAGI. V shed 4 bases and J shed 3 bases, with 7 bases lying between them. The CDR3 here is CASSLQGGANVLTF. DNA of the CDR3: TGTGCCAGCAGTTTACAGGGTGGGGCCAACGTCCTGACTTTC.

V usage is TRBV7-9 and J usage is TRBJ1-1; 9 bases fit TRBD1. This CDR3 contains 15 residues. Germline-derived CDR1 and CDR2 are SEHNR and FQNEAQ (reference sequence). V shed 5 bases, J shed 0 bases, and the junction held 4 bases outside the gene matches. CDR3 sequence reads: CASSPTGGLNTEAFF. CDR3 coding DNA: TGTGCCAGCAGCCCGACAGGGGGTCTGAACACTGAAGCTTTCTTT.

J is TRBJ1-2 and V is TRBV6-5; no firm D call. V lost 2 bases, J lost 2 bases, and 12 bases lay in between. The CDR3 spans 15 residues. In germline, CDR1 is MNHEY, CDR2 SVGAGI. Here the CDR3 reads CASSYPGSTNYGYTF. Written as DNA, the CDR3 is TGTGCCAGCAGTTACCCCGGGAGTACCAACTATGGCTACACCTTC.

V and J are TRBV18 and TRBJ2-3, with a tentative D call TRBD1 (6 bases). The V gene lost 3 bases and the J gene lost 3 bases, with 7 bases spanning the gap. The CDR3 covers 13 residues. CDR1 KGHSH and CDR2 LQKENI come from the germline V gene. DNA for the CDR3: TGTGCCAGCTCACCCGGACAGACAGATACGCAGTATTTT. Encoded protein: CASSPGQTDTQYF.

The rearrangement links TRBV2 to TRBJ2-2; 10 positions agree with TRBD1. The length of the CDR3 is 15 residues. Looked up from germline, CDR1 is SNHLY and CDR2 is FYNNEI. The junction had 3 bases not matched to a gene; V was cut back by 5 bases and J by 3 bases. The CDR3 DNA reads TGTGCCAGCAGTCAGGACAGGGGGGACACCGGGGAGCTGTTTTTT. It translates to CASSQDRGDTGELFF.

This clone was observed once. One end of the junction fails to match germline, which may point to a read error. The rearrangement uses TRBV5-6 and TRBJ1-2; D uncertain. The CDR3 is 11 residues long. The V gene's germline CDR1 is SGHDT and CDR2 YYEEEE. CDR3 coding DNA: TGTGCCAGCAGCCGGAGAGACGGGCCTGCCTTC. Amino acids: CASSRRDGPAF.

The V gene is TRBV7-2, the J gene TRBJ1-2; 8 bases agree with TRBD1. The CDR3 loop spans 16 amino acids. Germline lookup yields CDR1 SGHTA and CDR2 FQGNSA. Unmatched junction bases numbered 14, after V lost 5 bases and J lost 6 bases. The CDR3 here is CASSPRTGRGNDGYTF. The DNA for the CDR3 is TGTGCCAGCAGCCCCCGGACAGGGAGGGGGAACGATGGCTACACCTTC.